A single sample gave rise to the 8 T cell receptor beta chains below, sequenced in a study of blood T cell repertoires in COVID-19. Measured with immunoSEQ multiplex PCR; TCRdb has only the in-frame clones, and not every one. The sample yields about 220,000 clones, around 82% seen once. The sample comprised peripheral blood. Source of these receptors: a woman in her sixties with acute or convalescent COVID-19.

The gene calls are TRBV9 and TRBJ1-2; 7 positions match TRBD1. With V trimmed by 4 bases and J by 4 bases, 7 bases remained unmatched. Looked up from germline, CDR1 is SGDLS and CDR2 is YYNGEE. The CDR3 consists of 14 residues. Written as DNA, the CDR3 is TGTGCCAGCAGCCCCGGCCAGGGGGGCTATGGCTACACCTTC. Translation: CASSPGQGGYGYTF.

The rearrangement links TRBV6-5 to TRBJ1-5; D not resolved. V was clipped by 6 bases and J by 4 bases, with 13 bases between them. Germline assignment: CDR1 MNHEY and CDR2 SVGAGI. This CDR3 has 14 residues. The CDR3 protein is CASRGPSPNQPQHF. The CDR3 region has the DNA TGTGCCAGCAGGGGCCCCAGCCCAAATCAGCCCCAGCATTTT.

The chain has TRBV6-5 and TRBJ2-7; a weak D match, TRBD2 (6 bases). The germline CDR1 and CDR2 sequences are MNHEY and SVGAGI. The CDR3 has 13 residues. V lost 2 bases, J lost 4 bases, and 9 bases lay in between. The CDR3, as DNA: TGTGCCAGCAGTTACGGGGGGAGTTACGAGCAGTACTTC. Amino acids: CASSYGGSYEQYF.

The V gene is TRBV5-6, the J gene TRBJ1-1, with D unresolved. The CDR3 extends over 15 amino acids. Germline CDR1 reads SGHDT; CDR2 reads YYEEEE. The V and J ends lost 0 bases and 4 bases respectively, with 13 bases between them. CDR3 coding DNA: TGTGCCAGCAGCTTGGCCTCGGCTAGATCCACTGAAGCTTTCTTT. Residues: CASSLASARSTEAFF.

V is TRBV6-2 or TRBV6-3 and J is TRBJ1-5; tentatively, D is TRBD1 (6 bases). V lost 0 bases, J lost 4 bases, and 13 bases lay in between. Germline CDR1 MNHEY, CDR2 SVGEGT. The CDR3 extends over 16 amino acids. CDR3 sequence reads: CASSYSQRGGNQPQHF. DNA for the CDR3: TGTGCCAGCAGTTACTCGCAACGAGGGGGAAATCAGCCCCAGCATTTT.

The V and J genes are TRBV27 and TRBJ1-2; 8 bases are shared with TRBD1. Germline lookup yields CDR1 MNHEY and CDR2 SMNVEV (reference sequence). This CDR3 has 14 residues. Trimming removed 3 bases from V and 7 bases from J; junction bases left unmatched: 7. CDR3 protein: CASSFTQGGGGYTF. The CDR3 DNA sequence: TGTGCCAGCAGTTTCACACAGGGGGGGGGTGGCTACACCTTC.

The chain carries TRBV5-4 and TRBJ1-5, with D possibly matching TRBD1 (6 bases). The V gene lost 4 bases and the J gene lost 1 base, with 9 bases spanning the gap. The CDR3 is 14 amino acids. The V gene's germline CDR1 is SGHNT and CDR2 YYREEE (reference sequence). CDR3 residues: CASSTQGSNQPQHF. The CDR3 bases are TGTGCCAGCAGCACACAGGGAAGCAATCAGCCCCAGCATTTT.

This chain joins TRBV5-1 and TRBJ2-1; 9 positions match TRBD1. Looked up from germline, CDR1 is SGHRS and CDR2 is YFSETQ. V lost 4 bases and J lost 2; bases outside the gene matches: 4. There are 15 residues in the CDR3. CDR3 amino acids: CASSMGQGPYNEQFF. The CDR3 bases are TGCGCCAGCAGCATGGGACAGGGTCCCTACAATGAGCAGTTCTTC.